The rows below give T cell receptor beta chains drawn from one sample of a study of T-cell reconstitution after alpha-beta-depleted transplantation in children. TCRdb processed the PCR reads anew with MiXCR; each CDR3 protein has one entry. The sample records under 400,000 distinct CDR3 sequences, about a quarter being singletons. Specimen: PBMCs, mostly from graft donor cells, collected 180 days after TCRalphabeta/CD19-depleted stem cell transplant. The receptors originated from a male patient between 5 and 17 years old who had a stem cell transplant for acute lymphoblastic leukemia, so the T cells may come from the graft donor. Each CDR3 is given with its conserved first and last residue. The D gene is left open where the match is weak. Clone size appears in some rows only: once, few, many, or a class for an expanded clone.

cdr3_nt cdr3_aa v_call clone_size j_call d_call
TGTGCCACCAGCGGGGACAGGGGGCATCCCTACGAGCAGTACTTC CATSGDRGHPYEQYF TRBV15 few TRBJ2-7 TRBD1
TGTGCCACCTCGGATAGACAGGGCATCTCCTACGAGCAGTACTTC CATSDRQGISYEQYF TRBV15 few TRBJ2-7 TRBD1
TGTGCCAGCAGCTTGGTCTTGGGATCCCCGAACACCGGGGAGCTGTTTTTT CASSLVLGSPNTGELFF TRBV5-6 NA TRBJ2-2 NA
TGTGCCAGCGCCCGAAGGGCCCCACTAGCGGAGTATGTCGCGGATACGCAGTATTTT CASARRAPLAEYVADTQYF TRBV7-3 NA TRBJ2-3 TRBD2
TGTGCCACCCGGAATGTCATGGGGAATGATCAGCAGTTCTTC CATRNVMGNDQQFF TRBV7-2 NA TRBJ2-1 NA
TGTGCCAGCACCCTCTTGGCAGGGGGCGCCTACAATGAGCAGTTCTTC CASTLLAGGAYNEQFF TRBV3-1 NA TRBJ2-1 TRBD1
TGTGCCAGCTCACCACCGACGGGACAGGGGATTCAGCCCCAGCATTTT CASSPPTGQGIQPQHF TRBV18 NA TRBJ1-5 TRBD1
TGTGCCAGTAGTCCCCGGTGGAGGGGGAGAGACCAAGAGACCCAGTACTTC CASSPRWRGRDQETQYF TRBV19 NA TRBJ2-5 NA
TGTGCCAGCAGCCCATCGGCCATTAGCAATCAGCCCCAGCATTTT CASSPSAISNQPQHF TRBV9 NA TRBJ1-5 NA
TGTGCCAGCAGCTTAGAAGTGAGGGTTGGGGAGCAGTTCTTC CASSLEVRVGEQFF TRBV7-9 few TRBJ2-1 NA
TGTGCCAGCAGCTCTGTTCTAGCGGGTGTTTACAATGAGCAGTTCTTC CASSSVLAGVYNEQFF TRBV4-2 many TRBJ2-1 TRBD2
TGCGCCAGCAGCTTGCATGGCATTATCGGCATTCAGTACTTC CASSLHGIIGIQYF TRBV5-1 NA TRBJ2-4 NA
TGTGCCAGCAGCTCCGTACCGGGACGCCTTCGCGAGCAGTACTTC CASSSVPGRLREQYF TRBV9 NA TRBJ2-7 NA
TGTGCCAGCAGACTAGCGGGAGGAGGAGAGACCCAGTACTTC CASRLAGGGETQYF TRBV6-1 few TRBJ2-5 TRBD2
TGTGCCAGCAACTCATGGGGGGTTACTGGAAACACCATATATTTT CASNSWGVTGNTIYF TRBV12-3/TRBV12-4 NA TRBJ1-3 NA
TGTGCCACCAGAGCCCCGTTCCCTACCGGGGAGCTGTTTTTT CATRAPFPTGELFF TRBV24-1 NA TRBJ2-2 NA
TGTGCCAGCAGCCGGCTAGCGGGACCCTACGAGCAGTACTTC CASSRLAGPYEQYF TRBV12-3/TRBV12-4 NA TRBJ2-7 TRBD2
TGCGCCAGCAGCTTTCTTCCCCCTTGGTCACCTCAGTGGGGAGATACGCAGTATTTT CASSFLPPWSPQWGDTQYF TRBV5-1 NA TRBJ2-3 NA
TGTGCCACCAGCACTTGGACCACAAACTCCTACAATGAGCAGTTCTTC CATSTWTTNSYNEQFF TRBV15 NA TRBJ2-1 NA
TGTGCCACCAGCAGTGGACAGGGGGCAATTGGCTATGGCTACACCTTC CATSSGQGAIGYGYTF TRBV15 NA TRBJ1-2 TRBD1
TGCGCCAGCAGCTTAGGCGGGAGCTACTTAGAGACCCAGTACTTC CASSLGGSYLETQYF TRBV5-1 many TRBJ2-5 TRBD2
TGCAGTGCTAGCGATCCCGCAGGGGCTAGCTATGGCTACACCTTC CSASDPAGASYGYTF TRBV20-1 NA TRBJ1-2 NA
TGCAGTGCTAGGGGGACTCCCCTTGGCATTCAAGAGACCCAGTACTTC CSARGTPLGIQETQYF TRBV20-1 NA TRBJ2-5 NA
TGTGCCAGCAGTGCCGGGGGGGGGCCCTACGAGCAGTACTTC CASSAGGGPYEQYF TRBV27 NA TRBJ2-7 TRBD2
TGTGCCAGCAGCTTGGAACTAGGCTGGCCTAATGAAAAACTGTTTTTT CASSLELGWPNEKLFF TRBV5-5 NA TRBJ1-4 NA
TGTGCCAGTAGTCCCGTGCGGGACTCCTACGAGCAGTACTTC CASSPVRDSYEQYF TRBV19 NA TRBJ2-7 NA
TGTGCCAGCAGCCCCGTCTGGAGAGGCGAGCTGTTTTTT CASSPVWRGELFF TRBV5-6 NA TRBJ2-2 NA
TGCGCCAGCAGCCTTCGGACAGGGAGGTGGGAGACCCAGTACTTC CASSLRTGRWETQYF TRBV5-1 many TRBJ2-5 TRBD1
TGTGCCAGCAAAAAACAGGGGAGGGGTTACTATGGCTACACCTTC CASKKQGRGYYGYTF TRBV25-1 NA TRBJ1-2 TRBD1
TGCAGTGCTAGAGATCTCGGGGGCACCATATATTTT CSARDLGGTIYF TRBV20-1 few TRBJ1-3 NA
TGTGCCAGCAGCTTAGAATTTGGCAGACCCGGGGAGCTGTTTTTT CASSLEFGRPGELFF TRBV7-2 few TRBJ2-2 NA
TGTGCCAGCTGGGGCGATATGACCCAGTACTTC CASWGDMTQYF TRBV21-1 few TRBJ2-5 NA
TGTGCCAGCAGCCCTAGGGGTTTCTATGGCTACACCTTC CASSPRGFYGYTF TRBV7-2 NA TRBJ1-2 NA
TGCGCCAGCAGCCGGACCGGACTAGCGGGAGAGACCCAGTACTTC CASSRTGLAGETQYF TRBV5-1 many TRBJ2-5 TRBD2
TGCAGTGCTTACGACAGGTACCCGATTTCCTACGAGCAGTACTTC CSAYDRYPISYEQYF TRBV20-1 NA TRBJ2-7 NA
TGTGCCAGCAGCCCCTATGAAATAGAGGATACGCAGTATTTT CASSPYEIEDTQYF TRBV7-2 NA TRBJ2-3 NA
TGTGCCAGCAGTGCGACACCAAACGGGCTTTACGAGCAGTACTTC CASSATPNGLYEQYF TRBV2 few TRBJ2-7 NA
TGCGCCAGCAGCTATTCCGGACAGGGGGCGTCCCTCACCGGGGAGCTGTTTTTT CASSYSGQGASLTGELFF TRBV4-1 NA TRBJ2-2 TRBD1
TGCGCCAGCAGCCAAGAGCTAGCGGGAGTAATGGGCGGGGAGCTGTTTTTT CASSQELAGVMGGELFF TRBV4-1 NA TRBJ2-2 TRBD2
TGTGCCAGCAGCTTCCGGAGGTCAGATACGCAGTATTTT CASSFRRSDTQYF TRBV11-2 few TRBJ2-3 NA
TGTGCCAGCAGTTTTGGGTCGAGATCGATATTTTATGGCTACACCTTC CASSFGSRSIFYGYTF TRBV12-3/TRBV12-4 NA TRBJ1-2 NA
TGCGCCAGCAGGACTAGCGGGAGGGCCGCCGGGGAGCTGTTTTTT CASRTSGRAAGELFF TRBV5-1 NA TRBJ2-2 TRBD2